The clone carrying this T cell receptor beta chain showed up just a few times. MiXCR, run by TCRdb on the RACE reads, gives a single entry per CDR3 protein. The sample holds some 98,000 distinct CDR3 sequences; approximately 11% are singletons and the top ten take approximately 3.1%. The sample belongs to a study of human T cells and chemical hapten exposure. As for the study in general: Readings were taken at 6 days from patch tests that had applied 0.01% DPC to the upper back.

The CDR3 has 18 residues. Germline V gives CDR1 SQVTM, CDR2 ANQGSEA. The V end lost 4 bases, the J end lost 0 bases, and 22 bases lay between the germline ends. The time point: pre-sensitization, week 0. Regarding treatment: therapeutic diphenylcyclopropenone sensitization with weekly scalp DPC. The sample was whole blood, taken in connection with sensitization to the hapten diphenylcyclopropenone (DPC). The sequence derives from a woman aged 55-69 years with alopecia areata. Some clones in this sample may be carry-over from other donors' samples. The chain joins TRBV29-1 to TRBJ2-4; tentative D call: TRBD1 (5 bases). CDR3 bases: TGCAGCGTTGGCGTCGGGCAGGGCGAGAAACTAGCCAAAAACATTCAGTACTTC. This sequence encodes CSVGVGQGEKLAKNIQYF.